One sample yielded the 24 T cell receptor beta chains listed below, sequenced in a study of technical replicates of blood from a handful of donors. Sequencing used immunoSEQ multiplex PCR; TCRdb keeps in-frame clones, though not all of them. The profile covers about 53,000 clones, with roughly 84% appearing a single time and roughly 5.8% taken by the ten largest. The source material was PBMCs. Source of these receptors: a human donor in good health. Some clones in this sample may be carry-over from other donors' samples.

The chain uses TRBV7-6 and TRBJ2-1; unclear D gene. The CDR3 totals 16 residues. Germline V CDR1 and CDR2: SGHVS, FNYEAQ. Trimming removed 6 bases at V and 0 bases at J, with 15 bases between. In nucleotides, the CDR3 is TGTGCCAGCAGATTATCTAACTCCGTCTCCTACAATGAGCAGTTCTTC. The encoded protein is CASRLSNSVSYNEQFF.

The rearrangement uses TRBV18 and TRBJ1-2; D is uncertain. CDR1 is KGHSH, CDR2 LQKENI, per germline. The CDR3 is 15 amino acids. V shed 0 bases and J shed 3 bases, with 11 bases lying between them. The CDR3 DNA reads TGTGCCAGCTCACCACCGTACGGGTGGGACTATGGCTACACCTTC. It translates to CASSPPYGWDYGYTF.

V is TRBV29-1 and J is TRBJ1-2; D gene ambiguous. V was trimmed by 3 bases and J by 2 bases, leaving 13 bases between them. CDR3 length: 14 residues. Germline CDR1 SQVTM, CDR2 ANQGSEA. CDR3: CSVEAPGGNYGYTF. In DNA, the CDR3 is TGCAGCGTTGAGGCCCCCGGAGGGAACTATGGCTACACCTTC.

The chain uses TRBV10-3 and TRBJ1-1; D is uncertain. This CDR3 has 12 residues. Germline CDR1 ENHRY, CDR2 SYGVKD. V lost 8 bases and J 0 bases, leaving 7 bases between the germline ends. CDR3: CAISTVNTEAFF. The CDR3 DNA follows: TGTGCCATCTCCACAGTGAACACTGAAGCTTTCTTT.

In its sample, this clone was seen once. This rearrangement joins TRBV5-4 to TRBJ2-6; D perhaps matches TRBD1 (5 bases). The CDR3 is 15 residues long. Germline-derived CDR1 and CDR2 are SGHNT and YYREEE (reference sequence). Trimming stripped 0 bases from V and 4 bases from J, with 8 bases between. CDR3 DNA: TGTGCCAGCAGCTTGGGTACAGGCGGGGCCAACGTCCTGACTTTC. Its translation: CASSLGTGGANVLTF.

This rearrangement joins TRBV2 to TRBJ1-1, with 10 bases that match TRBD1. V was pared by 6 bases and J by 4 bases, with 8 bases of the junction left unmatched. The CDR3 contains 15 residues. Looked up from germline, CDR1 is SNHLY and CDR2 is FYNNEI. DNA for the CDR3: TGTGCCAGCAGGCCCGGGACAGGGGTGGGCACTGAAGCTTTCTTT. The encoded protein is CASRPGTGVGTEAFF.

The V and J genes are TRBV29-1 and TRBJ2-7; TRBD2 agrees at 11 bases. Germline CDR1 SQVTM, CDR2 ANQGSEA. The junction had 10 bases not matched to a gene; V was cut back by 6 bases and J by 6 bases. This CDR3 has 14 residues. CDR3 region: CSVPGTSGSIEQYF. CDR3 in DNA: TGCAGCGTCCCCGGGACTAGCGGTTCTATCGAGCAGTACTTC.

The gene calls are TRBV4-1 and TRBJ1-4; 8 bases fit TRBD1. V lost 3 bases, J lost 1 base, and 1 base stayed unmatched. The CDR3 covers 15 residues. In germline, CDR1 is MGHRA, CDR2 YSYEKL. CDR3 DNA sequence: TGCGCCAGCAGCCAGACAGGGGTAACTAATGAAAAACTGTTTTTT. Translating gives CASSQTGVTNEKLFF.

The chain joins TRBV7-6 to TRBJ1-2, with 10 bases that match TRBD1. The CDR3 has 15 amino acids. V shed 5 bases and J 5 bases; nucleotides not matched to a gene: 8. Germline V gene data show CDR1 as SGHVS and CDR2 as FNYEAQ. CDR3: CASSPGQGGLYGYTF. CDR3 coding DNA: TGTGCCAGCAGCCCCGGACAGGGGGGGCTTTATGGCTACACCTTC.

This clone was seen only a few times. This rearrangement joins TRBV7-2 to TRBJ1-2; 8 nucleotides line up with TRBD1. CDR3 length: 12 residues. The J segment lost 7 bases and the V segment lost 5 bases, leaving 3 bases of the junction unmatched. Looked up from germline, CDR1 is SGHTA and CDR2 is FQGNSA. CDR3 coding DNA: TGTGCCAGCAGCGCGACAGGGGTTGGCTACACCTTC. The encoded protein is CASSATGVGYTF.

Points on this clone: Other DNA sequences from this sample encode an identical CDR3 as well. The V gene is TRBV7-3, the J gene TRBJ1-1; 7 positions agree with TRBD1. Germline V CDR1 and CDR2: SGHTA, FQGTGA. With V trimmed by 2 bases and J by 1 base, 1 base remained unmatched. The CDR3 loop spans 14 amino acids. This chain's CDR3 is CASSLGQANTEAFF. The CDR3 nucleotides are TGTGCCAGCAGCTTAGGACAGGCGAACACTGAAGCTTTCTTT.

This chain connects TRBV4-2 to TRBJ1-2, with D possibly matching TRBD1 (5 bases). CDR1 is LGHNA, CDR2 YNFKEQ, per germline. Trimming cost V 0 bases and J 4 bases, with 9 bases left between them. The CDR3 covers 14 residues. CDR3 loop: CASSQEPDSYGYTF. In DNA form, the CDR3 reads TGTGCCAGCAGCCAAGAACCCGACAGCTATGGCTACACCTTC.

This rearrangement joins TRBV2 to TRBJ1-3, with a possible D match to TRBD1 (5 bases). The germline CDR1 and CDR2 sequences are SNHLY and FYNNEI. The length of the CDR3 is 17 residues. V lost 6 bases and J 0 bases, leaving 18 bases between the germline ends. DNA for the CDR3: TGTGCCAGCAGGGGACCGGGACTTCTCATCTCTGGAAACACCATATATTTT. Translated: CASRGPGLLISGNTIYF.

The chain recombines TRBV11-2 with TRBJ1-1, with a tentative D call TRBD1 (6 bases). CDR3 length equals 14 residues. Germline V CDR1 and CDR2: SGHAT, FQNNGV. Trimming cost V 2 bases and J 6 bases, with 13 bases left between them. CDR3 in amino acids: CASSLKGDNPEAFF. DNA of the CDR3: TGTGCCAGCAGCTTAAAAGGGGACAACCCTGAAGCTTTCTTT.

V usage is TRBV18 and J usage is TRBJ2-3, with 8 bases lining up with TRBD2. With 5 bases clipped from V and 1 base from J, the junction kept 8 bases outside the gene matches. CDR3 length equals 16 residues. Germline V gene data show CDR1 as KGHSH and CDR2 as LQKENI. CDR3 loop: CASSFGAGGRTDTQYF. CDR3 nucleotides: TGTGCCAGCTCATTCGGTGCGGGGGGCCGCACAGATACGCAGTATTTT.

The rearrangement uses TRBV13 and TRBJ1-2; possibly TRBD1 for D (6 bases). The germline gives CDR1 PRHDT, CDR2 FYEKMQ (reference sequence). There are 13 residues in the CDR3. The V gene lost 7 bases and the J gene lost 8 bases, with 17 bases spanning the gap. CDR3 DNA sequence: TGTGCCAGCACCTCCAGGACAGAAGGAGGCTACACCTTC. This translates into CASTSRTEGGYTF.

The rearrangement uses TRBV4-1 and TRBJ2-3; 10 bases map to TRBD1. V dropped 4 bases and J dropped 5; count of bases not matched to a gene: 6. This CDR3 has 15 residues. CDR1 is MGHRA, CDR2 YSYEKL, per germline. CDR3 nucleotides: TGCGCCAGCAGCCCCGACAGGGGGCTGGGAGATACGCAGTATTTT. Residues: CASSPDRGLGDTQYF.

The chain employs TRBV6-5 and TRBJ2-7; tentative D call: TRBD1 (5 bases). The V end was cut by 6 bases, the J end by 2 bases, with 17 bases between. The CDR3 is 15 residues long. The germline V gene has CDR1 MNHEY and CDR2 SVGAGI. CDR3 protein: CASRPGAGPTYEQYF. DNA of the CDR3: TGTGCCAGCAGACCTGGGGCAGGACCCACCTACGAGCAGTACTTC.

V usage is TRBV11-2 and J usage is TRBJ2-1; 7 nucleotides agree with TRBD2. V trimming: 1 base; J trimming: 2 bases; junction bases outside the gene matches: 5. Looked up from germline, CDR1 is SGHAT and CDR2 is FQNNGV. This CDR3 has 16 amino acids. CDR3 DNA sequence: TGTGCCAGCAGCTTAGCGGCTAGCGGACCCTACAATGAGCAGTTCTTC. This translates into CASSLAASGPYNEQFF.

The genes are TRBV5-4 and TRBJ2-3, with TRBD2 identical over 8 bases. Germline-derived CDR1 and CDR2 are SGHNT and YYREEE (reference sequence). The CDR3 runs to 15 residues. Germline trimming cut 1 base from V and 5 bases from J; bases unmatched to any gene: 6. CDR3 coding DNA: TGTGCCAGCAGCTTGAGCGGGAGAGGTGTAGATACGCAGTATTTT. Its protein product is CASSLSGRGVDTQYF. Using reference TRBV5-4 and TRBJ2-3 for the parts outside the CDR3, the full variable domain is ETGVTQSPTHLIKTRGQQVTLRCSSQSGHNTVSWYQQALGQGPQFIFQYYREEENGRGNFPPRFSGLQFPNYSSELNVNALELDDSALYLCASSLSGRGVDTQYFGPGTRLTVL.

The chain uses TRBV2 and TRBJ1-2; D call uncertain. Germline V gives CDR1 SNHLY, CDR2 FYNNEI. V lost 5 bases and J lost 4, with 8 bases in between. The CDR3 has 12 amino acids. CDR3 loop: CASSPQSYGYTF. CDR3 sequence (DNA): TGTGCCAGCAGTCCCCAATCCTATGGCTACACCTTC.

In nucleotides, the CDR3 is TGCGCCAGCAGCTTGGAGGCCCGGGGGGCGGGTGAAAAACTGTTTTTT. Its protein is CASSLEARGAGEKLFF. The chain combines TRBV5-1 with TRBJ1-4, with a weak D call TRBD1 (6 bases). Germline CDR1 SGHRS, CDR2 YFSETQ. CDR3 length: 16 residues. V was pared by 0 bases and J by 7 bases, with 16 bases between.

V usage is TRBV5-1 and J usage is TRBJ2-5, with 8 bases aligning to TRBD2. There are 16 residues in the CDR3. Trimming removed 4 bases from V and 5 bases from J; junction bases left unmatched: 13. Germline CDR1 and CDR2: SGHRS and YFSETQ. CDR3 amino acids: CASSPPSGRVVETQYF. In nucleotides, the CDR3 is TGCGCCAGCAGCCCTCCTAGCGGGCGGGTCGTGGAGACCCAGTACTTC.

The chain joins TRBV2 to TRBJ1-6; 7 bases are a match to TRBD1. V lost 10 bases, J lost 6 bases, and 6 bases stayed unmatched. Germline V gene sequence: CDR1 SNHLY, CDR2 FYNNEI. The CDR3 consists of 13 residues. The DNA of the CDR3 is TGTGCCACCAACCGGGACAGTAATTCACCCCTCCACTTT. Amino acids: CATNRDSNSPLHF.